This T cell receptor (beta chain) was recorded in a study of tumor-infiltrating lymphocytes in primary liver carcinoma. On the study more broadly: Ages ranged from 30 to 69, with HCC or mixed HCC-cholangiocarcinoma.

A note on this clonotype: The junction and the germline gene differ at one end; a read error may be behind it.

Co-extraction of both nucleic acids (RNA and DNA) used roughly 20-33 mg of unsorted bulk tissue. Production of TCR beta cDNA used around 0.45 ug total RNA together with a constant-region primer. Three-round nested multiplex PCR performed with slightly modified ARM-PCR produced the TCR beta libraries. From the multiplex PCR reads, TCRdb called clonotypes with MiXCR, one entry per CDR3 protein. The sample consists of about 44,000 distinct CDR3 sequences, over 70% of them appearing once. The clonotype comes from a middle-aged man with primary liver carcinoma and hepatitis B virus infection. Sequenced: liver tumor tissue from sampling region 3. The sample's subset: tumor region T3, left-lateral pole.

The CDR3: CVSGPTGRDEQFF. CDR3 nucleotide sequence: TGTGTCAGCGGACCCACAGGTCGCGATGAGCAGTTTTTC. The chain carries TRBV11-2 and TRBJ2-1; tentatively, D is TRBD1 or TRBD2 (5 bases each). The CDR3 sequence is 13 residues long. The V gene's germline CDR1 is SGHAT and CDR2 FQNNGV.